The TCR beta chain under discussion was sequenced for a study of T cells after somatic rescue of genetic block. This table comes from immunoSEQ multiplex PCR, and its TCRdb copy is limited to in-frame clones, with some not included. The sample holds roughly 10,000 clones, about 74% seen once. V was cut by 0 bases and J by 0 bases, with 5 bases left in between. Germline values: CDR1 SGHAT, CDR2 FQNNGV. This CDR3 contains 14 residues. The sequenced sample was peripheral blood mononuclear cells (PBMCs). The chain uses TRBV11-2 and TRBJ2-5; no definite D call. This TCR derives from a boy aged 5 to 17. The CDR3 loop reads CASSLEYNQETQYF. The DNA of the CDR3 is TGTGCCAGCAGCTTAGAGTACAACCAAGAGACCCAGTACTTC.